The rows below give T cell receptor beta chains drawn from one sample of a study of cytomegalovirus exposure and HLA in healthy donors. Measured with immunoSEQ multiplex PCR; TCRdb has only the in-frame clones, and not every one. Of about 100,000 clones in the sample, more than 70% are singletons; the top ten hold 7.5% to 9%. The sample was PBMCs. The source of these receptors is a man in his thirties or forties in good health and CMV-seronegative. CDR3s include the opening cysteine and the closing phenylalanine or tryptophan.

j_gene,v_gene,CDR3aa
TRBJ1-5,TRBV7-2,CASRGGAGGTNQPQHF
TRBJ1-6,TRBV18,CASSPRAGGMNSPLHF
TRBJ1-2,TRBV28,CASSLVGRGLAYGYTF
TRBJ1-1,TRBV28,CASSPSVGGYTEAFF
TRBJ1-6,TRBV7-3,CASSLGRDSHSPLHF
TRBJ2-1,TRBV7-9,CASSFSGGLGNEQFF
TRBJ2-7,TRBV30,CAWRDLAGGYEQYF
TRBJ1-5,TRBV5-6,CASSLGQRNQPQHF
TRBJ2-1,TRBV12-5,CASGLGQGKRLHNEQFF
TRBJ2-3,TRBV28,CASSTSDRGYTDTQYF
TRBJ2-2,TRBV5-1,CASSFDRVDTGELFF
TRBJ2-3,TRBV30,CAWKRLAVTDTQYF
TRBJ1-1,TRBV19,CATRRQGPIEAFF
TRBJ2-2,TRBV11-1,CASSLSPRLATELFF
TRBJ1-4,TRBV11-2,CASSLLRGRQEKLFF
TRBJ2-1,TRBV28,CASSLMADTGTSNEQFF
TRBJ2-7,TRBV19,CASSIGAGEIYEQYF
TRBJ2-7,TRBV11-3,CASSSGQPGQNEQYF
TRBJ2-7,TRBV27,CASSSQGGQLIGEQYF
TRBJ2-5,TRBV19,CASSMGAQETQYF
TRBJ2-7,TRBV7-9,CASSPRKAGGAYEQYF
NA,TRBV13,CASSRSGQGGYEQYF
TRBJ1-1,TRBV7-9,CASSKQGFTEAFF
TRBJ1-2,TRBV5-1,CASSPGQYGYTF
TRBJ2-4,TRBV27,CASSLVQGGKNIQYF
TRBJ1-5,TRBV28,CASSPPGQYSNQPQHF
TRBJ2-7,TRBV6-1,CASSSGTSGSSEQYF
TRBJ1-1,TRBV9,CASSVNPDMNTEAFF
TRBJ1-6,TRBV5-8,CASSNGGSSYNSPLHF
TRBJ2-5,TRBV10-2,CASSGDSGKQYF
TRBJ2-2,TRBV5-1,CASSIATAGELFF
TRBJ1-5,TRBV28,CASSSTTGGYQPQHF
TRBJ2-3,TRBV28,CASSNPGASTRQYF
TRBJ1-2,TRBV5-1,CASSLANDRPFYGYTF
TRBJ2-5,TRBV28,CASSLRAGSETQYF
TRBJ2-1,TRBV7-9,CASSWTSGRYNEQFF
TRBJ1-2,TRBV6-4,CASREDRGAYGYTF
NA,TRBV7-8,CASSRGTGSYEQYF
TRBJ2-3,TRBV5-3,CARSPTFTGALPTDTQYF
TRBJ2-3,TRBV30,CAWRRVAGRTDTQYF
TRBJ2-6,TRBV10-1,CASSAGGAQGANVLTF
TRBJ2-1,TRBV7-9,CASSLVQGPNEQFF